A selection of T cell receptor beta chains follows, all from one sample in a study of OX40 agonist ivuxolimab in advanced cancers. The method was immunoSEQ multiplex PCR; TCRdb's version includes in-frame clones alone and lacks a portion of them. The table has approximately 82,000 clones, roughly 80% seen once. Source: CD4+ or CD8+ T cells sorted from blood, taken in a trial of the OX40 agonist ivuxolimab. The receptors come from an adult with an advanced solid tumor such as melanoma, head and neck, liver or kidney cancer. Both conserved end residues are part of each CDR3. D genes are given only for firm matches.

>TRBV9|TRBD1|TRBJ2-3
CASSVDAWPESGQGLDTQYF
TGTGCCAGCAGCGTAGATGCTTGGCCTGAGTCGGGACAGGGGTTAGATACGCAGTATTTT
>TRBV18|NA|TRBJ1-4
CASSPGPPSTNEKLFF
TGTGCCAGCTCACCGGGGCCACCGTCGACTAATGAAAAACTGTTTTTT
>TRBV6-1|NA|TRBJ2-7
CATRPQEASSYEQYF
TGTGCCACCCGACCACAGGAGGCCAGCTCCTACGAGCAGTACTTC
>TRBV12-2|NA|TRBJ2-6
CASRITRAFLSGANVLTF
TGTGCAAGTCGCATCACCCGGGCCTTCCTCTCTGGGGCCAACGTCCTGACTTTC
>TRBV6-5|NA|TRBJ2-3
CASSPTATTDTQYF
TGTGCCAGCAGCCCCACAGCGACCACAGATACGCAGTATTTT
>TRBV5-1|NA|TRBJ1-2
CASSLDVYGYTF
TGCGCCAGCAGCTTGGATGTCTATGGCTACACCTTC
>TRBV29-1|TRBD1|TRBJ1-1
CSVYGQGSKSTEAFF
TGCAGCGTCTACGGACAGGGCTCTAAAAGCACTGAAGCTTTCTTT
>TRBV7-2|NA|TRBJ2-3
CASSFGGFSTDTQYF
TGTGCCAGCAGTTTTGGGGGGTTTAGCACAGATACGCAGTATTTT
>TRBV7-2|NA|TRBJ1-1
CASSLGVGGTEAFF
TGTGCCAGCAGCTTAGGTGTAGGGGGAACTGAAGCTTTCTTT
>TRBV6-1|NA|TRBJ2-5
CASSEPAGEETQYF
TGTGCCAGCAGTGAACCGGCAGGCGAAGAGACCCAGTACTTC
>TRBV6-5|NA|TRBJ2-3
CASRNLGGGVDTQYF
TGTGCCAGCCGAAACCTGGGGGGCGGGGTGGATACGCAGTATTTT
>TRBV6-5|NA|TRBJ1-2
CASYRRAGTRGYTF
TGTGCCAGTTACCGGCGGGCAGGGACTCGAGGCTACACCTTC
>TRBV2|NA|TRBJ1-6
CASSRESQSYNSPLHF
TGTGCCAGCAGCCGGGAATCCCAGTCCTATAATTCACCCCTCCACTTT
>TRBV7-2|NA|TRBJ1-4
CASSWTVNNEKLFF
TGTGCCAGCAGCTGGACGGTCAATAATGAAAAACTGTTTTTT
>TRBV18|NA|TRBJ2-7
CASSPPFRQDYEQYF
TGTGCCAGCTCACCACCTTTCCGCCAGGACTACGAGCAGTACTTC
>TRBV7-2|TRBD2|TRBJ2-7
CASSSTSGGSSYEQYF
TGTGCCAGCAGCTCCACTAGCGGGGGGAGCTCCTACGAGCAGTACTTC
>TRBV5-8|TRBD1|TRBJ2-7
CASSLVFGTGGGEQYF
TGTGCCAGCAGCTTGGTCTTTGGGACAGGGGGAGGCGAGCAGTACTTC
>TRBV7-8|TRBD1|TRBJ1-5
CASSLEMWTGGDQPQHF
TGTGCCAGCAGCTTAGAGATGTGGACAGGGGGCGATCAGCCCCAGCATTTT
>TRBV7-9|TRBD1|TRBJ1-1
CASSSYRTGSNTEAFF
TGTGCCAGCAGCTCGTACCGGACAGGGAGCAACACTGAAGCTTTCTTT
>TRBV7-2|NA|TRBJ2-5
CASSALGGRETQYF
TGTGCCAGCAGCGCGCTAGGCGGGCGGGAGACCCAGTACTTC